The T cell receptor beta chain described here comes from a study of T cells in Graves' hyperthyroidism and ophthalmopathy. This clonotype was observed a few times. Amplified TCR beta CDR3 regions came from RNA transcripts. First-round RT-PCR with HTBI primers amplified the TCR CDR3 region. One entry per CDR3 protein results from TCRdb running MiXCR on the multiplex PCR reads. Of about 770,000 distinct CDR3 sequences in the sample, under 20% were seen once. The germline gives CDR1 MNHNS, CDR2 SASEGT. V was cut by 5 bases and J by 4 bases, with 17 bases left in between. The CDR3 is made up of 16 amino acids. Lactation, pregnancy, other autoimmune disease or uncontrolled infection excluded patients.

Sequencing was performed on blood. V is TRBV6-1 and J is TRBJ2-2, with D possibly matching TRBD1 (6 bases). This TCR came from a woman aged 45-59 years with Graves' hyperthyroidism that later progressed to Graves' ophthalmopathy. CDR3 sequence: CASSSPQGWSTGELFF. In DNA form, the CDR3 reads TGTGCCAGCAGTTCCCCACAGGGATGGAGCACCGGGGAGCTGTTTTTT.